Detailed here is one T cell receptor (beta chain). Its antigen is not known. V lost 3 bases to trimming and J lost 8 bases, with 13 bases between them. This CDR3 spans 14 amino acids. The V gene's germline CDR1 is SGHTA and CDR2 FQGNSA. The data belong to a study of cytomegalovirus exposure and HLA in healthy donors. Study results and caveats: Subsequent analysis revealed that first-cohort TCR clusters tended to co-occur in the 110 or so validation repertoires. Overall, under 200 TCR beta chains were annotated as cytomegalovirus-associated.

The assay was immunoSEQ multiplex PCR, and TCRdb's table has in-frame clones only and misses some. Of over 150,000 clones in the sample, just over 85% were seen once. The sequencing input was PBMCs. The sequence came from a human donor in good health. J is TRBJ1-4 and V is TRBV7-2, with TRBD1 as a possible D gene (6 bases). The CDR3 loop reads CASSFSGTNEKLFF. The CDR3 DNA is TGTGCCAGCAGCTTTAGCGGGACAAACGAAAAACTGTTTTTT.